Below are 2 T cell receptor beta chains sequenced from a single sample in a study of blood T cell repertoires in COVID-19. Method: immunoSEQ multiplex PCR; TCRdb's copy keeps in-frame clones and lacks some. The repertoire includes roughly 130,000 clones, 70% to 90% of them detected once, and around 3.6% sits in the top ten. Source material: peripheral blood. The receptors shown here come from an older woman with acute or convalescent COVID-19.

This sequence joins TRBV3-1 (or the pseudogene TRBV3-2) and TRBJ1-1, with 10 bases aligning to TRBD1. CDR3 length: 16 amino acids. The V gene's germline CDR1 is LGHDT and CDR2 YNNKEL (reference sequence). The ends lost 2 bases at V and 6 bases at J; junction bases unmatched: 9. CDR3: CASSQPATGGRSEAFF. The CDR3, as DNA: TGTGCCAGCAGCCAACCTGCGACAGGGGGCAGGTCTGAAGCTTTCTTT.

The J gene is TRBJ1-1, the V gene TRBV3-1 (or the pseudogene TRBV3-2); 7 nucleotides line up with TRBD1. Germline values: CDR1 LGHDT, CDR2 YNNKEL (reference sequence). This CDR3 has 14 residues. The J segment lost 1 base and the V segment lost 2 bases, leaving 1 base of the junction unmatched. Written as DNA, the CDR3 is TGTGCCAGCAGCCAACAGGGGGGGAACACTGAAGCTTTCTTT. Translating it yields CASSQQGGNTEAFF.